Listed here are 20 T cell receptor beta chains from one sample, sequenced in a study of T-cell reconstitution after alpha-beta-depleted transplantation in children. It was with unique molecular identifiers that the TCRbeta library was prepared. MiXCR, run by TCRdb on the PCR reads, gives a single entry per CDR3 protein. The data contain around 500,000 distinct CDR3 sequences, under 25% of them singletons. The sequencing here drew on PBMCs, mostly from graft donor cells, taken 360 days after TCRalphabeta/CD19-depleted stem cell transplant. Receptors were obtained from a boy under two years old who had a stem cell transplant for acute myeloid leukemia, so the T cells may come from the graft donor.

V and J are TRBV6-1 and TRBJ2-5; 9 bases match TRBD1. Germline loops: CDR1 MNHNS, CDR2 SASEGT. V was clipped by 5 bases and J by 5 bases; unmatched bases: 12. The CDR3 consists of 16 residues. The CDR3 DNA reads as TGTGCCAGCAGTAAAAAACAGGGGGCTGTTAGGGAGACCCAGTACTTC. Amino acids: CASSKKQGAVRETQYF.

This sequence joins TRBV5-1 and TRBJ2-5; 10 bases are a match to TRBD2. V gave up 0 bases and J gave up 1 base; unmatched junction bases: 12. Per germline, CDR1 SGHRS and CDR2 YFSETQ. This CDR3 has 19 residues. The DNA of the CDR3 is TGCGCCAGCAGCTTGGGCGGGACTAGCGCGGGTCCTTCCCAAGAGACCCAGTACTTC. This codes for CASSLGGTSAGPSQETQYF.

A few counts support this clonotype. The chain combines TRBV12-3 or TRBV12-4 with TRBJ2-5; weak D call: TRBD2 (6 bases). Trimming removed 3 bases from V and 5 bases from J, with 13 bases in between. CDR3 length: 14 amino acids. The CDR3 region has the DNA TGTGCCAGCAGTTTTGGGGTCCGGGGGGAGACCCAGTACTTC. Amino acids: CASSFGVRGETQYF.

CDR3 sequence: CASSYGRDREGSAGYTF. The CDR3 DNA is TGTGCCAGCAGTTACGGAAGGGACAGGGAAGGAAGCGCTGGCTACACCTTC. This chain links TRBV6-5 with TRBJ1-2; 9 nucleotides line up with TRBD1. Trimming at V came to 2 bases and at J to 7 bases, leaving 14 bases not matched to a gene. Germline CDR1 reads MNHEY; CDR2 reads SVGAGI. The CDR3 spans 17 residues.

For this clonotype: A much bigger clone sits one base away, suggesting this may be a read error. The V and J genes are TRBV6-1 and TRBJ2-2, with 9 positions matching TRBD1. The CDR3 is 15 amino acids. Germline V CDR1 and CDR2: MNHNS, SASEGT. Trimming took 6 bases from V and 1 from J; bases not matched to a gene: 3. This chain's CDR3 is CASSRQGGNTGELFF. The CDR3 bases are TGTGCCAGCAGCCGACAGGGGGGGAACACCGGGGAGCTGTTTTTT.

This clonotype was counted between two and nine times. For the CDR3, the DNA is TGCGCCAGCAGCCAATGGTCTTCCCACGAGCAGTACGTC. Its translation is CASSQWSSHEQYV. This chain joins TRBV4-1 and TRBJ2-7; D uncertain. Germline V gives CDR1 MGHRA, CDR2 YSYEKL. Trimming took off 2 bases at V and 5 bases at J, with 10 bases between the two ends. The CDR3 runs 13 residues.

Concerning this clonotype: Possible read error: a much larger clone is one base away. This likely comes from a read error, as the CDR3 has no conserved phenylalanine or tryptophan at its end. The chain recombines TRBV7-9 with TRBJ1-2; D might be TRBD1 (6 bases). Trimming removed 7 bases from V and 3 bases from J, with 18 bases in between. The length of the CDR3 is 15 residues. Germline loops: CDR1 SEHNR, CDR2 FQNEAQ (reference sequence). As DNA, the CDR3 is TGTGCCAGCATCCAACAGGGTTTGGGGTACTATGGCTACACCTAC. Encoded protein: CASIQQGLGYYGYTY.

The chain combines TRBV5-4 with TRBJ2-3, with 8 bases matching TRBD1. Trimming at V came to 0 bases and at J to 4 bases, leaving 1 base not matched to a gene. CDR3 length: 14 residues. CDR1 is SGHNT and CDR2 is YYREEE in the germline V gene (reference sequence). The CDR3 DNA is TGTGCCAGCAGCTTGGCCAGGGGGCCAGATACGCAGTATTTT. Translating gives CASSLARGPDTQYF.

This clonotype was found many times. The rearrangement uses TRBV12-3 or TRBV12-4 and TRBJ2-2, with D perhaps being TRBD1 or TRBD2 (5 bases each). The CDR3 is 18 amino acids. V lost 2 bases to trimming and J lost 6 bases, with 22 bases between them. DNA of the CDR3: TGTGCCAGCAGTTTATATCCCCTACTAGGGGTGTGGGCCGGGGAGCTGTTTTTT. Protein product: CASSLYPLLGVWAGELFF.

This clonotype turned up a few times. A much bigger clone sits one base away, suggesting this may be a read error. The J gene is TRBJ2-3, the V gene TRBV5-5; 10 bases align to TRBD1. This CDR3 spans 15 amino acids. Germline assignment: CDR1 SGHKS and CDR2 YYEKEE (reference sequence). V was clipped by 4 bases and J by 2 bases; unmatched bases: 4. The CDR3 sequence: CASSPGTGDTDTQYF. The CDR3 bases are TGTGCCAGCAGCCCCGGGACAGGGGACACAGATACGCAGTATTTT.

The V and J genes are TRBV19 and TRBJ2-1; 7 nucleotides match TRBD1. CDR3 length equals 14 residues. Germline CDR1 reads LNHDA; CDR2 reads SQIVND (reference sequence). The V segment lost 5 bases and the J segment 3 bases; nucleotides outside the gene matches: 4. CDR3 nucleotides: TGTGCCAGTAGTGACAGGGAGTACTACAATGAGCAGTTCTTC. Protein sequence: CASSDREYYNEQFF.

The rearrangement links TRBV6-1 to TRBJ2-5, with D perhaps being TRBD1 or TRBD2 (5 bases each). Deletions cut 5 bases from V and 4 bases from J, with 20 bases between. The CDR3 covers 16 residues. From germline, CDR1 is MNHNS and CDR2 SASEGT. The DNA of the CDR3 is TGTGCCAGCAGTCCTCCGGGTACGTCGGGGACAGAGACCCAGTACTTC. This sequence encodes CASSPPGTSGTETQYF.

The rearrangement links TRBV29-1 to TRBJ2-1; 7 bases are a match to TRBD2. This CDR3 region has 14 residues. From germline, CDR1 is SQVTM and CDR2 ANQGSEA. V lost 8 bases and J lost 3; bases outside the gene matches: 10. The CDR3 spells CSTREVAGYNEQFF. The CDR3 DNA reads as TGCAGCACCCGGGAGGTAGCGGGCTACAATGAGCAGTTCTTC.

V usage is TRBV20-1 and J usage is TRBJ1-1; possibly TRBD1 for D (6 bases). This CDR3 is built from 13 residues. The V end lost 2 bases, the J end lost 6 bases, and 13 bases lay between the germline ends. Germline CDR1 and CDR2: DFQATT and SNEGSKA (reference sequence). The CDR3 coding sequence is TGCAGTGCTAGAATAACAGGGAATCCTGAAGCTTTCTTT. Translating it yields CSARITGNPEAFF.

This clonotype came up a few times. In nucleotides, the CDR3 is TGTGCCAGCAGTTTAAGGGGAAGGAGTGCGAGAAACATTCAGTACTTC. It is translated as CASSLRGRSARNIQYF. The chain combines TRBV12-3 or TRBV12-4 with TRBJ2-4, with a possible D match to TRBD1 (5 bases). The V end lost 2 bases, the J end lost 6 bases, and 17 bases lay between the germline ends. This CDR3 spans 16 amino acids.

This clonotype has ten or more counts. The chain has TRBV15 and TRBJ2-4, with 8 bases lining up with TRBD1. The CDR3 has 14 residues. Germline assignment: CDR1 LNHNV and CDR2 YYDKDF (reference sequence). Trimming removed 3 bases from V and 10 bases from J; junction bases left unmatched: 8. CDR3 in DNA: TGTGCCACCAGCAGGACAGGGGACCCAAGGATTCAGTACTTC. As protein: CATSRTGDPRIQYF.

V gene TRBV1 combines with J gene TRBJ2-3; the D segment call TRBD1 is taken from the table without a DNA check. TRBV1 is listed as a pseudogene. The CDR3 spans 15 residues. The CDR3: CTSSRPPLGTDTQYF. The CDR3, as DNA: TGCACCAGCAGCCGGCCACCCCTCGGAACAGATACGCAGTATTTT.

The chain is built from TRBV20-1 and TRBJ2-1; D gene unclear. The CDR3 is made up of 12 amino acids. With 3 bases removed from V and 9 bases from J, the gap between germline ends came to 12 bases. Germline V gene data show CDR1 as DFQATT and CDR2 as SNEGSKA (reference sequence). CDR3 in DNA: TGCAGTGCTAGCAGTTCTACGGTTGAGCAGTTCTTC. It specifies CSASSSTVEQFF.

This clonotype was found a few times. This chain uses TRBV15 with TRBJ2-5; no definite D call. Germline V CDR1 and CDR2: LNHNV, YYDKDF (reference sequence). The V end lost 2 bases, the J end lost 1 base, and 8 bases lay between the germline ends. CDR3 length: 14 residues. CDR3 in amino acids: CATSRHFGQETQYF. The CDR3 region has the DNA TGTGCCACCAGCAGACATTTCGGCCAAGAGACCCAGTACTTC. Full variable domain (missing parts from reference TRBV15 and TRBJ2-5): DAMVIQNPRYQVTQFGKPVTLSCSQTLNHNVMYWYQQKSSQAPKLLFHYYDKDFNNEADTPDNFQSRRPNTSFCFLDIRSPGLGDTAMYLCATSRHFGQETQYFGPGTRLLVL.

The chain joins TRBV20-1 to TRBJ1-2; D uncertain. Between the trimmed V and J ends, which lost 0 bases and 5 bases, there was a span of 13 bases. This CDR3 is 14 amino acids long. CDR1 is DFQATT, CDR2 SNEGSKA, per germline (reference sequence). The chain's CDR3 is CSARDNGGPYGYTF. DNA for the CDR3: TGCAGTGCTAGAGATAACGGAGGGCCATATGGCTACACCTTC.